What follows are 16 T cell receptor beta chains derived from one specimen sequenced in a study of blood T cell repertoires in COVID-19. Profiled with immunoSEQ multiplex PCR; TCRdb holds only in-frame clones, not every one. This table holds under 150,000 clones, about 88% found once. Sample: peripheral blood. Every receptor here comes from a man between 60 and 70 years old with COVID-19, enrolled during active disease.

The chain couples TRBV7-8 to TRBJ2-2; 10 bases agree with TRBD2. Trimming removed 5 bases from V and 5 bases from J; junction bases left unmatched: 17. Per germline, CDR1 SGHVS and CDR2 FQNEAQ. The CDR3 spans 19 residues. CDR3 amino acids: CASSPRALAGVVGTGELFF. Here the CDR3 DNA reads TGTGCCAGCAGCCCTAGGGCCCTAGCGGGAGTTGTAGGTACCGGGGAGCTGTTTTTT. Full variable domain (missing parts from reference TRBV7-8 and TRBJ2-2): GAGVSQSPRYKVAKRGQDVALRCDPISGHVSLFWYQQALGQGPEFLTYFQNEAQLDKSGLPSDRFFAERPEGSVSTLKIQRTQQEDSAVYLCASSPRALAGVVGTGELFFGEGSRLTVL.

This sequence joins TRBV6-5 and TRBJ2-7; TRBD2 aligns across 9 bases. Germline CDR1 reads MNHEY; CDR2 reads SVGAGI. With 6 bases clipped from V and 3 bases from J, the junction kept 6 bases outside the gene matches. This CDR3 is built from 14 residues. The CDR3 here is CASRSRLAVYEQYF. CDR3 in DNA: TGTGCCAGCAGATCCCGACTAGCGGTCTACGAGCAGTACTTC.

This clone was found once. The J gene is TRBJ1-2, the V gene TRBV5-4; D possibly corresponds to TRBD1 (5 bases). The CDR3 sequence is 15 residues long. V lost 3 bases and J 7 bases, leaving 19 bases between the germline ends. Looked up from germline, CDR1 is SGHNT and CDR2 is YYREEE (reference sequence). The CDR3 region is CASSSPGEGSVGYTF. The CDR3 DNA sequence: TGTGCCAGCAGCTCCCCGGGGGAGGGTAGTGTTGGCTACACCTTC.

This clone occurred once. The rearrangement uses TRBV6-4 and TRBJ2-1; D is perhaps TRBD2 (6 bases). V lost 4 bases to trimming and J lost 0 bases, with 7 bases between them. CDR1 and CDR2 (germline): MRHNA, SNTAGT. The CDR3 totals 14 residues. Here the CDR3 DNA reads TGTGCCAGCAGTGGCGGGGACTCCTACAATGAGCAGTTCTTC. Protein: CASSGGDSYNEQFF.

The chain uses TRBV3-1 (or the pseudogene TRBV3-2) and TRBJ1-2; no definite D call. V dropped 1 base and J dropped 14 bases, with 14 bases sitting between them. The length of the CDR3 is 12 residues. The germline CDR1 and CDR2 sequences are LGHDT and YNNKEL (reference sequence). Here the CDR3 reads CASSQGGRERTF. Here the CDR3 DNA reads TGTGCCAGCAGCCAAGGTGGGAGGGAGAGAACCTTC.

This sequence joins TRBV24-1 and TRBJ2-1; 8 nucleotides line up with TRBD2. CDR1 is KGHDR, CDR2 SFDVKD, per germline. The J segment lost 6 bases and the V segment lost 7 bases, leaving 4 bases of the junction unmatched. CDR3 length: 13 amino acids. For the CDR3, the DNA is TGTGCCACCAGACCGGGACTAGGCAATGAGCAGTTCTTC. This codes for CATRPGLGNEQFF.

The V call is TRBV6-6, the J call TRBJ2-7; TRBD1 matches at 9 bases. This CDR3 has 14 amino acids. Germline trimming cut 6 bases from V and 0 bases from J; bases unmatched to any gene: 3. Germline loops: CDR1 MNHNY, CDR2 SVGAGI (reference sequence). The CDR3 is CASRQGAGSYEQYF. CDR3 coding DNA: TGTGCCAGCAGACAGGGGGCAGGCTCCTACGAGCAGTACTTC.

The chain couples TRBV6-6 to TRBJ2-7; 11 nucleotides align to TRBD2. Per germline, CDR1 MNHNY and CDR2 SVGAGI (reference sequence). CDR3 length: 15 residues. V gave up 6 bases and J gave up 0 bases; unmatched junction bases: 4. The CDR3 sequence is CASRLAGGPSYEQYF. DNA of the CDR3: TGTGCCAGCAGGCTAGCGGGAGGTCCCTCCTACGAGCAGTACTTC.

This clone was found once. CDR3 region: CASSYSTGGSSYEQYF. DNA of the CDR3: TGTGCCAGCAGTTACTCGACGGGAGGCAGCTCCTACGAGCAGTACTTC. This sequence joins TRBV6-6 and TRBJ2-7; TRBD2 matches 7 bases. The CDR3 totals 16 residues. The trim removed 0 bases at V and 0 bases at J, leaving 5 bases unmatched. The germline gives CDR1 MNHNY, CDR2 SVGAGI (reference sequence).

This clone was picked up one time. The gene calls are TRBV4-2 and TRBJ1-6; 7 bases match TRBD1. Germline V gives CDR1 LGHNA, CDR2 YNFKEQ. The CDR3 contains 14 residues. Trimming took 11 bases from V and 5 from J; bases not matched to a gene: 9. CDR3 amino acids: CAGGDRANNSPLHF. The CDR3 region has the DNA TGTGCCGGGGGCGACAGGGCAAATAATTCACCCCTCCACTTT.

The chain is built from TRBV6-5 and TRBJ2-7, with 8 bases fitting TRBD2. Germline CDR1 and CDR2: MNHEY and SVGAGI. The CDR3 has 14 amino acids. V dropped 2 bases and J dropped 6; count of bases not matched to a gene: 6. The CDR3 protein is CASSYGAGGGEQYF. CDR3 sequence (DNA): TGTGCCAGCAGTTACGGCGCGGGAGGAGGCGAGCAGTACTTC.

The chain joins TRBV30 to TRBJ2-7, with 14 nucleotides matching TRBD2. The CDR3 sequence is 16 residues long. V lost 5 bases to trimming and J lost 4 bases; unmatched junction nucleotides: 10. Germline values: CDR1 GTSNPN, CDR2 SVGIG (reference sequence). The CDR3 DNA follows: TGTGCCTGGGGTTCTCCCCGGACTAGCGGGAGGTACGAGCAGTACTTC. It codes for CAWGSPRTSGRYEQYF.

The V call is TRBV7-3, the J call TRBJ2-3; 11 bases fit TRBD2. Germline V gene lookup returns CDR1 SGHTA and CDR2 FQGTGA. V shed 1 base, J shed 5 bases, and the junction held 2 bases outside the gene matches. There are 15 residues in the CDR3. The CDR3 DNA reads as TGTGCCAGCAGCTTAAATGGACTAGCGGGAGATACGCAGTATTTT. Translated, it gives CASSLNGLAGDTQYF.

This chain uses TRBV7-2 with TRBJ2-3, with 8 bases aligning to TRBD1. J was trimmed by 6 bases and V by 4 bases; bases with no gene match: 15. Per germline, CDR1 SGHTA and CDR2 FQGNSA. The CDR3 is 17 residues long. CDR3 coding DNA: TGTGCCAGCAGCTCCGACTTATCCCGGACAGGGCCCGATACGCAGTATTTT. Amino acids: CASSSDLSRTGPDTQYF.

The gene calls are TRBV2 and TRBJ1-2; 8 nucleotides agree with TRBD1. This CDR3 region has 14 residues. Germline CDR1 is SNHLY and CDR2 is FYNNEI. The V gene end was trimmed by 2 bases and the J gene end by 5 bases; junction bases not matched to a gene: 4. The CDR3 DNA follows: TGTGCCAGCAGTGAAAACAGGGGGTCATATGGCTACACCTTC. Translated, it gives CASSENRGSYGYTF.

The chain employs TRBV2 and TRBJ2-2; no clear D. Germline CDR1 and CDR2: SNHLY and FYNNEI. V was shortened by 6 bases and J by 2 bases, with 10 bases between the two germline ends. The CDR3 runs 14 residues. DNA of the CDR3: TGTGCCAGCAGCCCGAGACATAACACCGGGGAGCTGTTTTTT. Amino acid sequence: CASSPRHNTGELFF. Full variable domain (missing parts from reference TRBV2 and TRBJ2-2): EPEVTQTPSHQVTQMGQEVILRCVPISNHLYFYWYRQILGQKVEFLVSFYNNEISEKSEIFDDQFSVERPDGSNFTLKIRSTKLEDSAMYFCASSPRHNTGELFFGEGSRLTVL.